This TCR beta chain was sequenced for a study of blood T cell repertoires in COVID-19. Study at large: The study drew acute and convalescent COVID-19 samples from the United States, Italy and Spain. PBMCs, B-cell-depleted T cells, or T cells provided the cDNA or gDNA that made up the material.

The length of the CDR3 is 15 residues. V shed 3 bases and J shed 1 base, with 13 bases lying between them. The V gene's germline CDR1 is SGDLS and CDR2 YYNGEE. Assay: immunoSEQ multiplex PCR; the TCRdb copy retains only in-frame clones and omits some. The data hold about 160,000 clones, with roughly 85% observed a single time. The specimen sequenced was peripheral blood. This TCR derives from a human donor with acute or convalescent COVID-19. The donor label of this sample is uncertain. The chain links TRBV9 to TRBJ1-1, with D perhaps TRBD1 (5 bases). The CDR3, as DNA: TGTGCCAGCAGCGCCCAGACAGCCACGAACACTGAAGCTTTCTTT. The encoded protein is CASSAQTATNTEAFF.